The rows below give T cell receptor beta chains drawn from one sample of a study of OX40 agonist ivuxolimab in advanced cancers. Profiled with immunoSEQ multiplex PCR; TCRdb holds only in-frame clones, not every one. The sample consists of tens of thousands of clones, approximately 90% of them appearing once. This material consisted of CD4+ or CD8+ T cells sorted from blood, taken in a trial of the OX40 agonist ivuxolimab. The receptors derive from an adult with an advanced solid tumor such as melanoma, head and neck, liver or kidney cancer. CDR3s include the opening cysteine and the closing phenylalanine or tryptophan. D genes are given only for firm matches. Clone size is given for some rows only: seen once, a few or many times, or a class if the clone is expanded.

v_call: TRBV6-1; clone_size: once; d_call: NA; j_call: TRBJ2-3; cdr3_aa: CATAEGIRTDTQYF; cdr3_nt: TGTGCCACAGCCGAAGGAATCCGCACAGATACGCAGTATTTT
v_call: TRBV11-2; clone_size: NA; d_call: NA; j_call: TRBJ1-5; cdr3_aa: CASSLEPNQPQHF; cdr3_nt: TGTGCCAGCAGCTTAGAGCCCAATCAGCCCCAGCATTTT
v_call: TRBV5-1; clone_size: NA; d_call: TRBD1; j_call: TRBJ2-5; cdr3_aa: CASSLGQGAGETQYF; cdr3_nt: TGCGCCAGCAGCCTGGGACAGGGGGCAGGAGAGACCCAGTACTTC
v_call: TRBV19; clone_size: NA; d_call: NA; j_call: TRBJ1-2; cdr3_aa: CASSHQISVGNYGYTF; cdr3_nt: TGTGCCAGTAGCCATCAAATCTCGGTAGGGAACTATGGCTACACCTTC
v_call: TRBV5-8; clone_size: NA; d_call: NA; j_call: TRBJ1-6; cdr3_aa: CASSGDVYNSPLHF; cdr3_nt: TGTGCCAGCAGCGGCGACGTTTATAATTCACCCCTCCACTTT
v_call: TRBV5-1; clone_size: NA; d_call: NA; j_call: TRBJ2-5; cdr3_aa: CASSSTAYQETQYF; cdr3_nt: TGCGCCAGCAGCTCAACCGCGTACCAAGAGACCCAGTACTTC
v_call: TRBV11-3; clone_size: NA; d_call: NA; j_call: TRBJ2-2; cdr3_aa: CASSLARQGRAGELFF; cdr3_nt: TGTGCCAGCAGCTTAGCTCGACAGGGGAGGGCCGGGGAGCTGTTTTTT
v_call: TRBV5-1; clone_size: NA; d_call: TRBD2; j_call: TRBJ2-1; cdr3_aa: CASSLREVGGLAGSYNEQFF; cdr3_nt: TGCGCCAGCAGCCTCAGAGAGGTAGGGGGACTAGCGGGCTCCTACAATGAGCAGTTCTTC
v_call: TRBV5-5; clone_size: NA; d_call: NA; j_call: TRBJ2-7; cdr3_aa: CASSFRDGTYEQYF; cdr3_nt: TGTGCCAGCAGCTTCCGGGACGGGACCTACGAGCAGTACTTC
v_call: TRBV2; clone_size: once; d_call: NA; j_call: TRBJ2-5; cdr3_aa: CASSGQGGETQYF; cdr3_nt: TGTGCCAGCAGTGGACAGGGAGGGGAGACCCAGTACTTC
v_call: TRBV7-7; clone_size: NA; d_call: NA; j_call: TRBJ2-1; cdr3_aa: CASTNGIEQFF; cdr3_nt: TGTGCTAGCACCAATGGCATTGAGCAGTTCTTC
v_call: TRBV6-6; clone_size: NA; d_call: TRBD1; j_call: TRBJ2-2; cdr3_aa: CASSYPGTGNNGELFF; cdr3_nt: TGTGCCAGCAGTTACCCTGGGACAGGGAATAACGGGGAGCTGTTTTTT
v_call: TRBV5-6; clone_size: NA; d_call: NA; j_call: TRBJ2-1; cdr3_aa: CASSLGPPSYNEQFF; cdr3_nt: TGTGCCAGCAGCTTGGGTCCTCCTTCCTACAATGAGCAGTTCTTC
v_call: TRBV9; clone_size: few; d_call: NA; j_call: TRBJ2-3; cdr3_aa: CASSVGDTDTQYF; cdr3_nt: TGTGCCAGCAGCGTAGGCGACACAGATACGCAGTATTTT
v_call: TRBV11-2; clone_size: once; d_call: TRBD1; j_call: TRBJ2-5; cdr3_aa: CASSRDRQTQYF; cdr3_nt: TGTGCCAGCAGCCGGGACAGACAGACCCAGTACTTC
v_call: TRBV7-2; clone_size: NA; d_call: TRBD1; j_call: TRBJ2-7; cdr3_aa: CASSQDREKQYF; cdr3_nt: TGTGCCAGCAGCCAAGACAGGGAAAAGCAGTACTTC
v_call: TRBV5-4; clone_size: NA; d_call: TRBD2; j_call: TRBJ2-5; cdr3_aa: CASSISGVQETQYF; cdr3_nt: TGTGCCAGCAGCATCAGCGGGGTACAAGAGACCCAGTACTTC
v_call: TRBV6-5; clone_size: NA; d_call: NA; j_call: TRBJ2-7; cdr3_aa: CASSYSANEQYF; cdr3_nt: TGTGCCAGCAGTTACTCGGCTAACGAGCAGTACTTC
v_call: TRBV7-2; clone_size: NA; d_call: NA; j_call: TRBJ2-1; cdr3_aa: CASSFFLAADQNEQFF; cdr3_nt: TGTGCCAGCAGCTTCTTTCTGGCAGCCGATCAAAATGAGCAGTTCTTC
v_call: TRBV4-3; clone_size: NA; d_call: NA; j_call: TRBJ2-2; cdr3_aa: CASSRRSSGVDPGELFF; cdr3_nt: TGCGCCAGCAGCAGACGGTCTTCGGGGGTGGATCCCGGGGAGCTGTTTTTT
v_call: TRBV29-1; clone_size: NA; d_call: NA; j_call: TRBJ1-2; cdr3_aa: CSVVQGGDGYTF; cdr3_nt: TGCAGCGTTGTGCAGGGCGGAGATGGCTACACCTTC
v_call: TRBV7-8; clone_size: NA; d_call: NA; j_call: TRBJ1-1; cdr3_aa: CASSFSGATEAFF; cdr3_nt: TGTGCCAGCAGCTTTTCGGGTGCCACTGAAGCTTTCTTT
v_call: TRBV27; clone_size: NA; d_call: TRBD1; j_call: TRBJ1-2; cdr3_aa: CASSSRTPGQGGTGNYGYTF; cdr3_nt: TGTGCCAGCAGTTCCAGAACCCCCGGACAGGGAGGAACTGGGAACTATGGCTACACCTTC
v_call: TRBV6-1; clone_size: NA; d_call: NA; j_call: TRBJ1-4; cdr3_aa: CASVPGRTTEKLFF; cdr3_nt: TGTGCCAGCGTCCCGGGACGGACGACTGAAAAACTGTTTTTT
v_call: TRBV5-4; clone_size: NA; d_call: TRBD2; j_call: TRBJ2-7; cdr3_aa: CASSEAMGGIGNEQYF; cdr3_nt: TGTGCCAGCAGCGAAGCCATGGGAGGGATCGGAAACGAGCAGTACTTC
v_call: TRBV2; clone_size: few; d_call: NA; j_call: TRBJ1-5; cdr3_aa: CASSQGLDQPQHF; cdr3_nt: TGTGCCAGCAGTCAGGGCTTGGATCAGCCCCAGCATTTT
v_call: TRBV11-1; clone_size: NA; d_call: NA; j_call: TRBJ1-1; cdr3_aa: CASSLSASGYTEAFF; cdr3_nt: TGTGCCAGCAGCCTTTCCGCGTCAGGGTACACTGAAGCTTTCTTT
v_call: TRBV5-1; clone_size: NA; d_call: NA; j_call: TRBJ1-1; cdr3_aa: CASSFLEVNTEAFF; cdr3_nt: TGCGCCAGCAGCTTCCTCGAGGTGAACACTGAAGCTTTCTTT
v_call: TRBV6-7; clone_size: NA; d_call: NA; j_call: TRBJ1-2; cdr3_aa: CASRWTATNYGYTF; cdr3_nt: TGTGCCAGCAGGTGGACTGCCACTAACTATGGCTACACCTTC
v_call: TRBV10-3; clone_size: few; d_call: NA; j_call: TRBJ1-5; cdr3_aa: CAISDPTDSDSNQPQHF; cdr3_nt: TGTGCCATCAGTGACCCAACCGACAGTGATAGCAATCAGCCCCAGCATTTT
v_call: TRBV15; clone_size: NA; d_call: TRBD2; j_call: TRBJ2-7; cdr3_aa: CATSRDLMRRGNSYEQYF; cdr3_nt: TGTGCCACCAGCAGAGATCTCATGAGGCGGGGGAACTCCTACGAGCAGTACTTC
v_call: TRBV6-5; clone_size: NA; d_call: NA; j_call: TRBJ1-6; cdr3_aa: CASTLGRGSPLHF; cdr3_nt: TGTGCCAGCACCCTGGGAAGAGGTTCACCCCTCCACTTT
v_call: TRBV5-1; clone_size: once; d_call: TRBD1; j_call: TRBJ1-1; cdr3_aa: CASSWEATGENTEAFF; cdr3_nt: TGCGCCAGCAGCTGGGAAGCGACAGGGGAGAACACTGAAGCTTTCTTT
v_call: TRBV18; clone_size: NA; d_call: TRBD1; j_call: TRBJ1-4; cdr3_aa: CASSPIGTAQKLFF; cdr3_nt: TGTGCCAGCTCACCCATCGGGACAGCCCAAAAACTGTTTTTT
v_call: TRBV19; clone_size: NA; d_call: TRBD1; j_call: TRBJ1-1; cdr3_aa: CASSYRGLGEAFF; cdr3_nt: TGTGCCAGTAGTTACAGGGGGCTTGGTGAAGCTTTCTTT
v_call: TRBV2; clone_size: NA; d_call: NA; j_call: TRBJ2-1; cdr3_aa: CASKAGPPPNEQFF; cdr3_nt: TGTGCCAGCAAGGCGGGGCCCCCTCCTAATGAGCAGTTCTTC
v_call: TRBV18; clone_size: NA; d_call: NA; j_call: TRBJ2-7; cdr3_aa: CASSPNLMGYEQYF; cdr3_nt: TGTGCCAGCTCACCGAACTTGATGGGCTACGAGCAGTACTTC
v_call: TRBV11-3; clone_size: NA; d_call: NA; j_call: TRBJ2-3; cdr3_aa: CASSLEGRTDTQYF; cdr3_nt: TGTGCCAGCAGCTTAGAAGGCCGCACAGATACGCAGTATTTT
v_call: TRBV7-2; clone_size: NA; d_call: TRBD2; j_call: TRBJ2-5; cdr3_aa: CASSPREGSQYF; cdr3_nt: TGTGCCAGCAGCCCCAGGGAGGGGTCCCAGTACTTC
v_call: TRBV7-2; clone_size: NA; d_call: NA; j_call: TRBJ1-5; cdr3_aa: CASCWGLGSNQPQHF; cdr3_nt: TGTGCCAGCTGCTGGGGGCTCGGGAGCAATCAGCCCCAGCATTTT
v_call: TRBV4-2; clone_size: NA; d_call: TRBD1; j_call: TRBJ1-4; cdr3_aa: CASSRQGGAATNEKLFF; cdr3_nt: TGTGCCAGCAGCCGACAGGGGGGAGCAGCAACTAATGAAAAACTGTTTTTT
v_call: TRBV5-4; clone_size: NA; d_call: NA; j_call: TRBJ2-6; cdr3_aa: CASSLPGANVLTF; cdr3_nt: TGTGCCAGCAGCTTACCTGGGGCCAACGTCCTGACTTTC
v_call: TRBV7-2; clone_size: NA; d_call: NA; j_call: TRBJ2-2; cdr3_aa: CASSPTSAPGGELFF; cdr3_nt: TGTGCCAGCAGCCCAACCTCGGCCCCGGGCGGGGAGCTGTTTTTT
v_call: TRBV18; clone_size: NA; d_call: TRBD1; j_call: TRBJ1-1; cdr3_aa: CASSPSQGVLTEAFF; cdr3_nt: TGTGCCAGCTCACCAAGCCAGGGGGTCCTCACTGAAGCTTTCTTT
v_call: TRBV7-9; clone_size: once; d_call: NA; j_call: TRBJ2-7; cdr3_aa: CASSFGGASYEQYF; cdr3_nt: TGTGCCAGCAGCTTCGGCGGGGCCTCCTACGAGCAGTACTTC
v_call: TRBV7-8; clone_size: NA; d_call: NA; j_call: TRBJ2-7; cdr3_aa: CASSPQAVLYEQYF; cdr3_nt: TGTGCCAGCAGCCCTCAAGCCGTTCTCTACGAGCAGTACTTC